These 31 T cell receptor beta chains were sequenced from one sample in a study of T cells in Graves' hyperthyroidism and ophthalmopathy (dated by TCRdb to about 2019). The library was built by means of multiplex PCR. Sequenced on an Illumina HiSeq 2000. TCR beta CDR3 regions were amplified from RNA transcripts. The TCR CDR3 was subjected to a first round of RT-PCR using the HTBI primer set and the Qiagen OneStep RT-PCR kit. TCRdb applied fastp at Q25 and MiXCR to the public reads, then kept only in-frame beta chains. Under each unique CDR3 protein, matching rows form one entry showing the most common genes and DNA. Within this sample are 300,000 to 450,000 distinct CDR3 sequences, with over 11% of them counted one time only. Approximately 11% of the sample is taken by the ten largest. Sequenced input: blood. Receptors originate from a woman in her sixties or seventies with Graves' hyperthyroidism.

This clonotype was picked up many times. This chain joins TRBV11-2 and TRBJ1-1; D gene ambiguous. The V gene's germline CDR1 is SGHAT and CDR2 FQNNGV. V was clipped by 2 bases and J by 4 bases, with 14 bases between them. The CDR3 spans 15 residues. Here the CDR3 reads CASSLLDPSSTEAFF. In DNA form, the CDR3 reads TGTGCCAGCAGCTTACTAGATCCTTCGAGCACTGAAGCTTTCTTT.

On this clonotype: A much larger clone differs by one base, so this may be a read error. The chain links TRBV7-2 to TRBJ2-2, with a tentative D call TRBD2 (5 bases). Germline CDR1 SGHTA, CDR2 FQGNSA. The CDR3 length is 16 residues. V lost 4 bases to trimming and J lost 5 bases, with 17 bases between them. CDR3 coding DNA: TGTGCCAGCAGCTCATCCATGACACTAGGGACCGGGGAGCTGTTTTTT. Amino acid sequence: CASSSSMTLGTGELFF.

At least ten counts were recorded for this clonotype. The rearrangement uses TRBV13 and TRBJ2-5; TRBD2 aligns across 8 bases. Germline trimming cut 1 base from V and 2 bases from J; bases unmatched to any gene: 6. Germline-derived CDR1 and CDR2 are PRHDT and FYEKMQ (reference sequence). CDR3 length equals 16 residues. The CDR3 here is CASSLVSGSIQETQYF. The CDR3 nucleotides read TGTGCCAGCAGCTTAGTGAGCGGGAGTATTCAAGAGACCCAGTACTTC.

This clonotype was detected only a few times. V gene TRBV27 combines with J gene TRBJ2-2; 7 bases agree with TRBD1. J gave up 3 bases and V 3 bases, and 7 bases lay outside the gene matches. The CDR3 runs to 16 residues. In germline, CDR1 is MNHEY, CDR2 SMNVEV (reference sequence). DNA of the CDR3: TGTGCCAGCAGTTTCCGGGACAGACAATACACCGGGGAGCTGTTTTTT. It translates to CASSFRDRQYTGELFF.

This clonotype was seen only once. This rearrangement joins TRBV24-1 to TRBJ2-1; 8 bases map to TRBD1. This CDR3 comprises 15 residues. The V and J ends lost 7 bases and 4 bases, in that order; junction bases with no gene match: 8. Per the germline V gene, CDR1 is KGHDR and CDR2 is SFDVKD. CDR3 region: CATRDRTGPYNEQFF. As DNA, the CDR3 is TGTGCCACCAGGGACCGGACAGGGCCTTACAATGAGCAGTTCTTC.

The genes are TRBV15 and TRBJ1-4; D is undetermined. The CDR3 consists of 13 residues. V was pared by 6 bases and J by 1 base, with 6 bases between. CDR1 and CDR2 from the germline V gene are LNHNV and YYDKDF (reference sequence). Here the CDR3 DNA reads TGTGCCACCAGAGACGGAACTAATGAAAAACTGTTTTTT. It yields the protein CATRDGTNEKLFF.

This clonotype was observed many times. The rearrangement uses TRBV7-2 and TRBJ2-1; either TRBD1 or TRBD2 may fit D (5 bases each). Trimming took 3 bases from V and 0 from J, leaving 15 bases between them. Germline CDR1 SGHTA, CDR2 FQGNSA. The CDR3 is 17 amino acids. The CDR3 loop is CASSFRFGAGSYNEQFF. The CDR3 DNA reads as TGTGCCAGCAGCTTCCGCTTCGGGGCGGGCTCCTACAATGAGCAGTTCTTC.

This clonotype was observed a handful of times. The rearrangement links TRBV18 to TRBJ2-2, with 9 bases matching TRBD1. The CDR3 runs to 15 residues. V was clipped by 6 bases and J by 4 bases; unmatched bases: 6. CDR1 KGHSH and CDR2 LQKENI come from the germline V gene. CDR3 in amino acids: CASSVGQGGTGELFF. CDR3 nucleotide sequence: TGTGCCAGCTCCGTGGGACAGGGTGGCACCGGGGAGCTGTTTTTT.

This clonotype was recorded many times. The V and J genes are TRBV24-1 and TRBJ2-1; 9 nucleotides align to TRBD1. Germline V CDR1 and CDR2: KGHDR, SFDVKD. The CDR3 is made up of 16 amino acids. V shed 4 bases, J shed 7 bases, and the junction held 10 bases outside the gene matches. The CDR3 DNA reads TGTGCCACCAGTGAAACAGGGACAGGGCGGGGGAATGAGCAGTTCTTC. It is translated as CATSETGTGRGNEQFF.

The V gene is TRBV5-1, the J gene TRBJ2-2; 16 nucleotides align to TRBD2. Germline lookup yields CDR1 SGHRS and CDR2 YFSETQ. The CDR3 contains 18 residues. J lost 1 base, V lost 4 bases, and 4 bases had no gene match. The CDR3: CASSKGLAGGLNTGELFF. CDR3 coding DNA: TGCGCCAGCAGCAAGGGACTAGCGGGAGGGCTGAACACCGGGGAGCTGTTTTTT.

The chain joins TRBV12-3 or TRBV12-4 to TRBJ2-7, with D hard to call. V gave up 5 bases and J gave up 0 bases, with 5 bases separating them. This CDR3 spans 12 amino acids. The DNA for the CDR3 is TGTGCCAGCAGTAAGAGCTCCTACGAGCAGTACTTC. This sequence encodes CASSKSSYEQYF.

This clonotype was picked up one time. The CDR3 region has the DNA TGTGCCACCGGGGGACAGGGGGACGAGCAGTACTTC. Amino acids: CATGGQGDEQYF. The chain employs TRBV19 and TRBJ2-7; 11 nucleotides match TRBD1. Germline-derived CDR1 and CDR2 are LNHDA and SQIVND (reference sequence). There are 12 residues in the CDR3. The V gene end was trimmed by 10 bases and the J gene end by 5 bases; junction bases not matched to a gene: 4.

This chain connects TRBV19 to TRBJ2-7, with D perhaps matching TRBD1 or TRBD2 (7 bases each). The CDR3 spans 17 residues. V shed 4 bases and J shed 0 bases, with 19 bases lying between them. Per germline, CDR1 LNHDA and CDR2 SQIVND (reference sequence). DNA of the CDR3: TGTGCCAGTAGTACCTGGGTGAGCGGGACAGACTCCTACGAGCAGTACTTC. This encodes CASSTWVSGTDSYEQYF. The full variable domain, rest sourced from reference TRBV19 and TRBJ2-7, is DGGITQSPKYLFRKEGQNVTLSCEQNLNHDAMYWYRQDPGQGLRLIYYSQIVNDFQKGDIAEGYSVSREKKESFPLTVTSAQKNPTAFYLCASSTWVSGTDSYEQYFGPGTRLTVT.

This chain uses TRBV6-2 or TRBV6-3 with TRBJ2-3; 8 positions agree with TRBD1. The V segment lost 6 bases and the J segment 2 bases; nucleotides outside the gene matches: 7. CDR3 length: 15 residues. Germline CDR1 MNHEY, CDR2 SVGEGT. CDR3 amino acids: CASRYQGATTDTQYF. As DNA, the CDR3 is TGTGCCAGCAGATACCAGGGGGCAACCACAGATACGCAGTATTTT.

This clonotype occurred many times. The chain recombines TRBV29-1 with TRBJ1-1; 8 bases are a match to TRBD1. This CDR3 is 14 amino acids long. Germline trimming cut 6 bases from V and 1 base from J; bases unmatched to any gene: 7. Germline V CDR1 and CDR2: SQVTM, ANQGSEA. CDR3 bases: TGCAGCGTAACCAGGACAGGGACGAACACTGAAGCTTTCTTT. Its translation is CSVTRTGTNTEAFF. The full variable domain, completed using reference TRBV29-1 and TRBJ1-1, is SAVISQKPSRDICQRGTSLTIQCQVDSQVTMMFWYRQQPGQSLTLIATANQGSEATYESGFVIDKFPISRPNLTFSTLTVSNMSPEDSSIYLCSVTRTGTNTEAFFGQGTRLTVV.

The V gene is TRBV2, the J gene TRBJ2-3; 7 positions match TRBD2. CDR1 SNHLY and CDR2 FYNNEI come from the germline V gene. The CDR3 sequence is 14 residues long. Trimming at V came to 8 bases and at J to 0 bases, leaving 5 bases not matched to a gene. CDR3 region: CASSSGPSTDTQYF. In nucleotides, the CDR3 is TGTGCCAGCTCTAGCGGTCCTAGCACAGATACGCAGTATTTT. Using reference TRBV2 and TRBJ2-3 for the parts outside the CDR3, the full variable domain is EPEVTQTPSHQVTQMGQEVILRCVPISNHLYFYWYRQILGQKVEFLVSFYNNEISEKSEIFDDQFSVERPDGSNFTLKIRSTKLEDSAMYFCASSSGPSTDTQYFGPGTRLTVL.

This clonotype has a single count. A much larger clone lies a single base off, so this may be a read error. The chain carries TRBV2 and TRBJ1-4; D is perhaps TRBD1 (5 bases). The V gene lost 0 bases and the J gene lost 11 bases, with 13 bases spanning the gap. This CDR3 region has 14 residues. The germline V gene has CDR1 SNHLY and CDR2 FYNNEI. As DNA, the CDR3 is TGTGCCAGCAGTGAAGCGGGGGGAAGGACGAAACTGTTTTTT. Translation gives CASSEAGGRTKLFF.

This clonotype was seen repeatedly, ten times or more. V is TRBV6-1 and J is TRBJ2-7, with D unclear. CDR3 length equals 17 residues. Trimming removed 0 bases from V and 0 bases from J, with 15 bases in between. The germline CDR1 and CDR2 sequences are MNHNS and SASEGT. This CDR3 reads CASSEAQWTDRSYEQYF. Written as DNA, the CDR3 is TGTGCCAGCAGTGAAGCGCAATGGACCGACCGCTCCTACGAGCAGTACTTC.

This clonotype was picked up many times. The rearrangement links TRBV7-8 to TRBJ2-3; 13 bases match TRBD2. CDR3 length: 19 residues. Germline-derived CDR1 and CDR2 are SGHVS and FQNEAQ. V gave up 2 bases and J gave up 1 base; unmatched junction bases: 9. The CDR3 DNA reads TGTGCCAGCAGCTTAATTAGGACTAGCGGGAGTCACGGCACAGATACGCAGTATTTT. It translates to CASSLIRTSGSHGTDTQYF. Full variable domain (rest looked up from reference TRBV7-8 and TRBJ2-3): GAGVSQSPRYKVAKRGQDVALRCDPISGHVSLFWYQQALGQGPEFLTYFQNEAQLDKSGLPSDRFFAERPEGSVSTLKIQRTQQEDSAVYLCASSLIRTSGSHGTDTQYFGPGTRLTVL.

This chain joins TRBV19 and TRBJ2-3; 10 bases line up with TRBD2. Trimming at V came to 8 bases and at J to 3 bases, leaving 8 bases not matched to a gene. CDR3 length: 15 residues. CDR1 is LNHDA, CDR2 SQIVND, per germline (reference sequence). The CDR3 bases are TGTGCCAGTGAAAGGGGTAGCGGGAGGACAGATACGCAGTATTTT. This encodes CASERGSGRTDTQYF.

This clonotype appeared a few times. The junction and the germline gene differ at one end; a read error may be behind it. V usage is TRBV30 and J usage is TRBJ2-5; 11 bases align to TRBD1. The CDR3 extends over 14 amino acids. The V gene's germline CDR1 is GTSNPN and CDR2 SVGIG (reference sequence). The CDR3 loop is CAWSRDRGRGTQHF. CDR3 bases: TGTGCCTGGAGTCGGGACAGGGGGAGGGGGACCCAGCACTTC. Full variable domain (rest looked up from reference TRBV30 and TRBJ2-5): SQTIHQWPATLVQPVGSPLSLECTVEGTSNPNLYWYRQAAGRGLQLLFYSVGIGQISSEVPQNLSASRPQDRQFILSSKKLLLSDSGFYLCAWSRDRGRGTQHFGPGTRLLVL.

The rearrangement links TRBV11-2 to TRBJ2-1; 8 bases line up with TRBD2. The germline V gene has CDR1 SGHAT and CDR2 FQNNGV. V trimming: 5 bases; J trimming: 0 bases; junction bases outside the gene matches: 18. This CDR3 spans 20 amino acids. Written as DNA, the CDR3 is TGTGCCAGCAGCCGCCCCCAAATTTCCGGGAGGGAGAGCTCCTACAATGAGCAGTTCTTC. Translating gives CASSRPQISGRESSYNEQFF. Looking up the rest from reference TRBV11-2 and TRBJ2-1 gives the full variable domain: EAGVAQSPRYKIIEKRQSVAFWCNPISGHATLYWYQQILGQGPKLLIQFQNNGVVDDSQLPKDRFSAERLKGVDSTLKIQPAKLEDSAVYLCASSRPQISGRESSYNEQFFGPGTRLTVL.

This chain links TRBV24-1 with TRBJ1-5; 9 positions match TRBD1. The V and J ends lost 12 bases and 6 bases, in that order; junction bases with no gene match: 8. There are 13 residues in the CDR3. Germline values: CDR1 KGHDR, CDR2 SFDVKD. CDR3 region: CAVPGQGIQPQHF. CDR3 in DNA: TGTGCCGTCCCGGGACAGGGTATTCAGCCCCAGCATTTT.

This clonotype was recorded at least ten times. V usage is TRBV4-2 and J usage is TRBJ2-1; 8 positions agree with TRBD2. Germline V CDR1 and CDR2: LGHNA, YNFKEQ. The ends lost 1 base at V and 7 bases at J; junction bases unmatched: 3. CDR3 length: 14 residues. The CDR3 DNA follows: TGTGCCAGCAGCCAAGCCAGCGGGAGTAATGAGCAGTTCTTC. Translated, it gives CASSQASGSNEQFF.

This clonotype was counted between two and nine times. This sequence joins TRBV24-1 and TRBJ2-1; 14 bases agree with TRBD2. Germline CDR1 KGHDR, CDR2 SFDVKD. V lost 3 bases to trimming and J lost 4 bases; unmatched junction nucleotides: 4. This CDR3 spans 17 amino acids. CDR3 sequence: CATSDRTSGRLYNEQFF. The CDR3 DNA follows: TGTGCCACCAGTGATAGGACTAGCGGGAGGCTATACAATGAGCAGTTCTTC.

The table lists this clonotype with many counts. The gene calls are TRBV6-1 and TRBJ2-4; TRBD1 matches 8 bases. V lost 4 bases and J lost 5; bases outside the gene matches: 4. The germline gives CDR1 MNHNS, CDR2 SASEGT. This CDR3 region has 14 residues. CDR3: CASSAIRGQNIQYF. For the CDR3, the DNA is TGTGCCAGCAGTGCGATCAGGGGGCAAAACATTCAGTACTTC.

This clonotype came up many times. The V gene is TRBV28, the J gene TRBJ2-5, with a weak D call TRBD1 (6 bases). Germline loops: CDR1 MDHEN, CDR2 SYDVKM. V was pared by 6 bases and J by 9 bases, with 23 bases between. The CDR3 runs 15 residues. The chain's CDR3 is CASSSQQGPRGSQYF. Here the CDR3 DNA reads TGTGCCAGCAGCTCACAGCAGGGGCCGCGAGGGTCCCAGTACTTC.

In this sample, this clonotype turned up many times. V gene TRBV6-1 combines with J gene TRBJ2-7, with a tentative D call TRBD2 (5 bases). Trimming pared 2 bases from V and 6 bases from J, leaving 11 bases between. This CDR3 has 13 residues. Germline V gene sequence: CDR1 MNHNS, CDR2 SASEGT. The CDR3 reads CASSESRGSEQYF. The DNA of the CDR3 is TGTGCCAGCAGTGAATCTCGAGGGAGCGAGCAGTACTTC.

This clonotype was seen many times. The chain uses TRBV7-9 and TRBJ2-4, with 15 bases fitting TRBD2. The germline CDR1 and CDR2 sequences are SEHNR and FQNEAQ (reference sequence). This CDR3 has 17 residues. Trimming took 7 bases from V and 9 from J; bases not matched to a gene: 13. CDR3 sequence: CASTRGLAGGSHPIQYF. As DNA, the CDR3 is TGTGCCAGCACCCGGGGACTAGCGGGAGGAAGCCACCCCATTCAGTACTTC.

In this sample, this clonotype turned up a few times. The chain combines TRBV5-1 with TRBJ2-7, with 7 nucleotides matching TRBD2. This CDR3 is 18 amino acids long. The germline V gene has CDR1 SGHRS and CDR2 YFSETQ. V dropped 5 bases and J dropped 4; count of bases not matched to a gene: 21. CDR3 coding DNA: TGCGCCAGCAGGCCCGTATATCGTGCCTCGCGGGAGCGTTACGAGCAGTACTTC. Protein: CASRPVYRASRERYEQYF.

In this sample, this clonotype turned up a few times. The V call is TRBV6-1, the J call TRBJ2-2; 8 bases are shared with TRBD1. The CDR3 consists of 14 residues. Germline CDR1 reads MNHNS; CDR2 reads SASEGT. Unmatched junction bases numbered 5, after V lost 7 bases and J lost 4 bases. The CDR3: CASTRDRLTGELFF. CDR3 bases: TGTGCCAGCACCCGGGACAGGCTCACCGGGGAGCTGTTTTTT.